What follows describes a single T cell receptor beta chain. The data originate from a study of T cell responses to AZD1222 COVID-19 vaccine. This table comes from immunoSEQ multiplex PCR, and its TCRdb copy is limited to in-frame clones, with some not included. The repertoire consists of some 130,000 clones, with about nine tenths occurring once and the leading ten covering more than 20%. Here the sequenced sample was peripheral blood, taken on day 0 of AZD1222 vaccination. This receptor was identified in an adult in good health.

Written as DNA, the CDR3 is TGTGCCAGCAGCTTAGTGGGGGGCGGTGATTCACCCCTCCACTTT. Translating it yields CASSLVGGGDSPLHF. V is TRBV7-9 and J is TRBJ1-6, with D possibly matching TRBD1 (6 bases). Looked up from germline, CDR1 is SEHNR and CDR2 is FQNEAQ (reference sequence). The V and J ends lost 1 base and 8 bases respectively, with 12 bases between them. This CDR3 region has 15 residues. Together with reference TRBV7-9 and TRBJ1-6, the CDR3 gives the full variable domain: DTGVSQNPRHKITKRGQNVTFRCDPISEHNRLYWYRQTLGQGPEFLTYFQNEAQLEKSRLLSDRFSAERPKGSFSTLEIQRTEQGDSAMYLCASSLVGGGDSPLHFGNGTRLTVT.